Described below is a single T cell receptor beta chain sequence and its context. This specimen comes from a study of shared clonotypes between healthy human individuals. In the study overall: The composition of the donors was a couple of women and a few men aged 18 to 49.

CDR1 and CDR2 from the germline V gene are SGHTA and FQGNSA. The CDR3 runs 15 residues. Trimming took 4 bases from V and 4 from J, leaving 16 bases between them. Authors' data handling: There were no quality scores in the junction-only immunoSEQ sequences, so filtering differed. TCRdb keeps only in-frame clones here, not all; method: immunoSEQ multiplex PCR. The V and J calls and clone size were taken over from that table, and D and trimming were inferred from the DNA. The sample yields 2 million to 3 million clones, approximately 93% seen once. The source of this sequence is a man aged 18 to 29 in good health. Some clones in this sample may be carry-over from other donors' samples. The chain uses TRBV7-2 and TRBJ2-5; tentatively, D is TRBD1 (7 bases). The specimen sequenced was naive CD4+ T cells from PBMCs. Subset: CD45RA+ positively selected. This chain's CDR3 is CASSSGGGPTETQYF. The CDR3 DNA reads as TGTGCCAGCAGCTCAGGGGGAGGCCCGACAGAGACCCAGTACTTC.